The clone carrying this TCR beta chain was counted many times. V was shortened by 4 bases and J by 2 bases, with 9 bases between the two germline ends. The CDR3 runs to 13 residues. Germline V gives CDR1 LGHDT, CDR2 YNNKEL (reference sequence). The data are from a study of blood T cell repertoires in COVID-19. Study context: The United States, Italy and Spain provided the acute and convalescent COVID-19 samples.

Here immunoSEQ multiplex PCR was the method, and the copy in TCRdb shows in-frame clones only, minus some. The table has 100,000 to 150,000 clones, more than 70% seen once. Material: peripheral blood. V gene TRBV3-1 (or the pseudogene TRBV3-2) combines with J gene TRBJ2-7, with D tentatively TRBD1 (6 bases). This sequence originates from a man aged 80 or over with active or convalescent COVID-19. This CDR3 reads CASSLNRAYEQYF. In DNA form, the CDR3 reads TGTGCCAGCAGCCTCAACAGGGCCTACGAGCAGTACTTC.